This T cell receptor (beta chain) originates from a study of cytomegalovirus exposure and HLA in healthy donors. The study, taken as a whole, reports: A later analysis found that most CMV-associated TCR beta chains appeared HLA-restricted.

Both 60 Vbeta primers and 13 Jbeta primers went into the PCR. Using immunoSEQ multiplex PCR, the repertoire was profiled, and TCRdb retains in-frame clones only, with some absent. The table includes some 110,000 clones, around 68% detected once. The CDR3 spans 13 residues. Germline lookup yields CDR1 LNHDA and CDR2 SQIVND (reference sequence). V lost 5 bases and J lost 8, with 15 bases in between. A remark on this clone: The target antigen is unknown.

Sequencing was performed on PBMCs. The receptor's source is a woman in her forties or fifties in good health and CMV-seropositive. The chain employs TRBV19 and TRBJ1-2; D remains unclear. The CDR3: CASSYGPSEGYTF. CDR3 coding DNA: TGTGCCAGTAGTTACGGCCCCTCGGAGGGCTACACCTTC.